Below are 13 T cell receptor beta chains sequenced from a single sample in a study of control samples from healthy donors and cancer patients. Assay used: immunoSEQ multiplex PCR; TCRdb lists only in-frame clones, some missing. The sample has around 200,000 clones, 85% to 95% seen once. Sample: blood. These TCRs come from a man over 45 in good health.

Written as DNA, the CDR3 is TGTGCCAGCAGTCACAAGACAGGGGAGTCGAATGGCTACACCTTC. Protein product: CASSHKTGESNGYTF. The J gene is TRBJ1-2, the V gene TRBV6-2 or TRBV6-3, with 8 bases aligning to TRBD1. This CDR3 is built from 15 residues. Per germline, CDR1 MNHEY and CDR2 SVGEGT. J gave up 6 bases and V 5 bases, and 11 bases lay outside the gene matches.

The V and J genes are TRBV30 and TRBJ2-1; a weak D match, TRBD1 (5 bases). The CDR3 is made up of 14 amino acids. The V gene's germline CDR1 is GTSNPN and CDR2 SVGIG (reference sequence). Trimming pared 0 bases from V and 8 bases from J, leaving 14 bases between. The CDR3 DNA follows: TGTGCCTGGAGTGTAGGGGCCCGGATCTATGAGCAGTTCTTC. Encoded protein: CAWSVGARIYEQFF. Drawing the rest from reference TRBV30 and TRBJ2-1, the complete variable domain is SQTIHQWPATLVQPVGSPLSLECTVEGTSNPNLYWYRQAAGRGLQLLFYSVGIGQISSEVPQNLSASRPQDRQFILSSKKLLLSDSGFYLCAWSVGARIYEQFFGPGTRLTVL.

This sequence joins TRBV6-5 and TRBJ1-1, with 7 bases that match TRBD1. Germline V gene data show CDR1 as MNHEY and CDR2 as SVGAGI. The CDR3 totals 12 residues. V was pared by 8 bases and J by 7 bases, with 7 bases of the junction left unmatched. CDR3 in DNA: TGTGCCAGCTTCCGCGGGGACAGTGAAGCTTTCTTT. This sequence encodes CASFRGDSEAFF.

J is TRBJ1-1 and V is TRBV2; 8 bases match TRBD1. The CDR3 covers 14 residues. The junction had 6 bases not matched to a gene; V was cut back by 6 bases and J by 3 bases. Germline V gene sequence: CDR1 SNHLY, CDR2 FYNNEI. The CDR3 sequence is CASSATGADTEAFF. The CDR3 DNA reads TGTGCCAGCAGCGCGACAGGGGCGGACACTGAAGCTTTCTTT. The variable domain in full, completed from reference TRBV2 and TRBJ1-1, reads EPEVTQTPSHQVTQMGQEVILRCVPISNHLYFYWYRQILGQKVEFLVSFYNNEISEKSEIFDDQFSVERPDGSNFTLKIRSTKLEDSAMYFCASSATGADTEAFFGQGTRLTVV.

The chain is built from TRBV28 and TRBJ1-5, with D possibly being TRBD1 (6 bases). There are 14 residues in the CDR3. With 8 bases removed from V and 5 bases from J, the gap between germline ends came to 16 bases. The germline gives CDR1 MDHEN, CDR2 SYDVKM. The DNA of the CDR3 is TGTGCCAGCGGCGCAGGGGCCCTACATCAGCCCCAGCATTTT. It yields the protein CASGAGALHQPQHF.

CDR3 in amino acids: CAITPKGAGGGNTEAFF. The DNA for the CDR3 is TGTGCCATCACTCCTAAGGGGGCAGGGGGCGGGAACACTGAAGCTTTCTTT. V usage is TRBV2 and J usage is TRBJ1-1, with TRBD1 matching over 8 bases. The trim removed 10 bases at V and 1 base at J, leaving 17 bases unmatched. This CDR3 has 17 amino acids. The V gene's germline CDR1 is SNHLY and CDR2 FYNNEI.

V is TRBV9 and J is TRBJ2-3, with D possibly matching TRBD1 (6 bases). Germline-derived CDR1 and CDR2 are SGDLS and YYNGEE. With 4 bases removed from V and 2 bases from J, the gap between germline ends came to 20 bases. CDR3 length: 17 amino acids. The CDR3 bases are TGTGCCAGCAGCCCGCGCGGACCAGGGGCTAACACAGATACGCAGTATTTT. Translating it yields CASSPRGPGANTDTQYF.

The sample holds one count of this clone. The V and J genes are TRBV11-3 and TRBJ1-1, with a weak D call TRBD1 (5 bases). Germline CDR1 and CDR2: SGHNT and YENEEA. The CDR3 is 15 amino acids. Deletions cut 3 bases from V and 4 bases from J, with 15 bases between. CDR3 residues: CASSLSGTGATEAFF. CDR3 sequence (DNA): TGTGCCAGCAGCTTGTCGGGGACCGGCGCCACTGAAGCTTTCTTT.

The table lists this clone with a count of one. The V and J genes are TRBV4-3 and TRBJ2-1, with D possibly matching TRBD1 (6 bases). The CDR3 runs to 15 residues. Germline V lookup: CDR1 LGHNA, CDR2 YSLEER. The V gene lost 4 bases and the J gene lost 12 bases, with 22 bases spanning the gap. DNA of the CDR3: TGCGCCAGCAGCCCCCTGCTCACAGGGCACTCTGGGCAGTTCTTC. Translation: CASSPLLTGHSGQFF.

The CDR3 spells CASSPQAGGVNEQFF. In DNA, the CDR3 is TGTGCCAGCAGCCCTCAGGCGGGGGGCGTCAATGAGCAGTTCTTC. This rearrangement joins TRBV11-2 to TRBJ2-1; 8 bases are a match to TRBD2. J gave up 6 bases and V 5 bases, and 9 bases lay outside the gene matches. The CDR3 extends over 15 amino acids. From germline, CDR1 is SGHAT and CDR2 FQNNGV.

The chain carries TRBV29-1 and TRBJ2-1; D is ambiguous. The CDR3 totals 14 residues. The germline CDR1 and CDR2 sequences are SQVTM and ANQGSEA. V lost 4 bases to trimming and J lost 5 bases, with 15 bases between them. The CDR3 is CSVARAQLNNEQFF. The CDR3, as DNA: TGCAGCGTTGCCCGGGCCCAATTAAACAATGAGCAGTTCTTC.

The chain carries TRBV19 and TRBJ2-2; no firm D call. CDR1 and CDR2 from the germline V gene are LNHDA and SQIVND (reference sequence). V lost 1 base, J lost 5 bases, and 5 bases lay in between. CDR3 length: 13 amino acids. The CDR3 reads CASSIAATGELFF. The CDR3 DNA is TGTGCCAGTAGTATAGCAGCTACCGGGGAGCTGTTTTTT.

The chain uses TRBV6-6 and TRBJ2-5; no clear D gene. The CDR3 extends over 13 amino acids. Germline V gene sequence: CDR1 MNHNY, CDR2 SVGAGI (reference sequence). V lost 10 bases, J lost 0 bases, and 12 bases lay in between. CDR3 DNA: TGTGCCACTCTTCGGGCAAACCAAGAGACCCAGTACTTC. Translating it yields CATLRANQETQYF.